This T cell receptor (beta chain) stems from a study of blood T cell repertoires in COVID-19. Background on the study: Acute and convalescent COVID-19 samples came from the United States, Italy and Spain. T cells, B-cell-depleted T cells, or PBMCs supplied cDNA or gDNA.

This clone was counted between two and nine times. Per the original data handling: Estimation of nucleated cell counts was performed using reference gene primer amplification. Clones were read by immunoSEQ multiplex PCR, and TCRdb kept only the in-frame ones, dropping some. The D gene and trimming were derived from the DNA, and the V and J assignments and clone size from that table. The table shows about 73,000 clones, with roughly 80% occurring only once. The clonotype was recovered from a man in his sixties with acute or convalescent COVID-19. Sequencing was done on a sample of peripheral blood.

The CDR3 is CAWSVLGSSGNTIYF. The CDR3 DNA sequence: TGTGCCTGGAGTGTACTCGGGAGCTCTGGAAACACCATATATTTT. The V call is TRBV30, the J call TRBJ1-3; D gene unclear. Trimming stripped 0 bases from V and 0 bases from J, with 9 bases between. CDR1 and CDR2 (germline): GTSNPN, SVGIG (reference sequence). The CDR3 length is 15 residues.